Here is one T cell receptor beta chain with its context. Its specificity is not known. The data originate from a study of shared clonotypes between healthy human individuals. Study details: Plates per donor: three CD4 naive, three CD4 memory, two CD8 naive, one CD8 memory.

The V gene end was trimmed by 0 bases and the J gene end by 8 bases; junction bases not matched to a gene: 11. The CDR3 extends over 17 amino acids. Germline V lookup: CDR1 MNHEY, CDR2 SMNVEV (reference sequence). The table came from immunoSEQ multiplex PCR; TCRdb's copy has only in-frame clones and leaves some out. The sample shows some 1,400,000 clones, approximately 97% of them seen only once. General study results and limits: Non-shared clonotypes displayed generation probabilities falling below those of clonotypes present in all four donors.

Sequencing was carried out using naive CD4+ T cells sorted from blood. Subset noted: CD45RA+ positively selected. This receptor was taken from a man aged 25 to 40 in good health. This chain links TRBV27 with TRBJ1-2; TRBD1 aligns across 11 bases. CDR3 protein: CASSLSGTRTGGRGYTF. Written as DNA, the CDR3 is TGTGCCAGCAGTTTATCGGGGACACGGACAGGGGGCAGGGGCTACACCTTC.